Presented here are 13 T cell receptor beta chains from one specimen sequenced in a study of shared clonotypes between healthy human individuals. Terminally differentiated effector memory CD45RA+ cells were left out of the naive CD8 fraction, which was CD45RO-negative and positively selected for CCR7. Measured with immunoSEQ multiplex PCR; TCRdb has only the in-frame clones, and not every one. Among a few million clones listed, 93% were seen once. The sequencing input was naive CD8+ T cells from PBMCs. These TCRs come from a man younger than 35 in good health. Some clones in this sample may be carry-over from other donors' samples.

The rearrangement links TRBV18 to TRBJ1-1; TRBD1 matches 8 bases. This CDR3 has 14 residues. Trimming cost V 6 bases and J 1 base; bases outside gene matches: 4. Germline V gives CDR1 KGHSH, CDR2 LQKENI. The DNA for the CDR3 is TGTGCCAGCTCGTTTGGGACAGGGAACACTGAAGCTTTCTTT. As protein: CASSFGTGNTEAFF. Variable domain in full (rest from reference TRBV18 and TRBJ1-1): NAGVMQNPRHLVRRRGQEARLRCSPMKGHSHVYWYRQLPEEGLKFMVYLQKENIIDESGMPKERFSAEFPKEGPSILRIQQVVRGDSAAYFCASSFGTGNTEAFFGQGTRLTVV.

The genes are TRBV28 and TRBJ1-5; D call uncertain. Germline CDR1 and CDR2: MDHEN and SYDVKM. The CDR3 covers 12 residues. Deletions cut 7 bases from V and 3 bases from J, with 7 bases between. The CDR3 sequence is CASTGYNQPQHF. The CDR3 nucleotides are TGTGCCAGCACTGGGTACAATCAGCCCCAGCATTTT.

This chain links TRBV7-9 with TRBJ2-3; 10 nucleotides line up with TRBD1. Germline values: CDR1 SEHNR, CDR2 FQNEAQ (reference sequence). CDR3 length: 15 amino acids. The junction had 6 bases not matched to a gene; V was cut back by 5 bases and J by 4 bases. The CDR3 region has the DNA TGTGCCAGCAGCCCGCGGGACAGGGGCGCAGATACGCAGTATTTT. It codes for CASSPRDRGADTQYF.

The chain is built from TRBV7-9 and TRBJ2-1, with D unclear. Trimming took 5 bases from V and 2 from J, leaving 16 bases between them. CDR3 length equals 16 residues. Germline loops: CDR1 SEHNR, CDR2 FQNEAQ (reference sequence). The CDR3 nucleotides are TGTGCCAGCAGCCCGCGCTTCCAAACGACCTACAATGAGCAGTTCTTC. Translated, it gives CASSPRFQTTYNEQFF.

The CDR3 DNA reads as TGTGCCAGCAGCTTAGACAGGAAGCCCGGGGAGCTGTTTTTT. Its translation: CASSLDRKPGELFF. V and J are TRBV7-8 and TRBJ2-2; weak D call: TRBD1 (5 bases). CDR3 length: 14 amino acids. Germline assignment: CDR1 SGHVS and CDR2 FQNEAQ. Trimming removed 1 base from V and 6 bases from J, with 9 bases in between.

The chain combines TRBV29-1 with TRBJ2-1; 10 bases are shared with TRBD2. CDR1 is SQVTM, CDR2 ANQGSEA, per germline. The CDR3 loop spans 15 amino acids. The junction had 15 bases not matched to a gene; V was cut back by 7 bases and J by 9 bases. CDR3 in amino acids: CSAEGTSEHWGEQFF. CDR3 nucleotide sequence: TGCAGCGCAGAAGGGACTAGCGAGCACTGGGGTGAGCAGTTCTTC.

The rearrangement links TRBV7-9 to TRBJ2-1; D is unclear. The V gene's germline CDR1 is SEHNR and CDR2 FQNEAQ (reference sequence). Trimming removed 2 bases from V and 7 bases from J, with 9 bases in between. CDR3 length: 13 residues. The CDR3 loop is CASSLSSRNEQFF. CDR3 sequence (DNA): TGTGCCAGCAGCTTATCTAGTCGGAATGAGCAGTTCTTC.

The chain recombines TRBV28 with TRBJ2-5, with D tentatively TRBD2 (6 bases). Trimming shortened V by 7 bases and J by 5 bases, and 11 bases separated the two germline ends. This CDR3 is 12 amino acids long. CDR1 and CDR2 from the germline V gene are MDHEN and SYDVKM. DNA of the CDR3: TGTGCCAGCAAACGGGAGAGGGAGACCCAGTACTTC. This codes for CASKRERETQYF.

This clone was seen more than once but under ten times. Other DNA variants within this sample encode the same CDR3. The rearrangement joins TRBV7-3 to TRBJ2-3; 10 positions agree with TRBD2. V lost 2 bases and J lost 1; bases outside the gene matches: 0. Germline V gene data show CDR1 as SGHTA and CDR2 as FQGTGA. The CDR3 loop spans 15 amino acids. Here the CDR3 reads CASSLGTSGTDTQYF. The CDR3 DNA reads TGTGCCAGCAGCTTAGGGACTAGCGGCACAGATACGCAGTATTTT.

The chain carries TRBV9 and TRBJ1-2; TRBD1 matches at 7 bases. Trimming removed 5 bases from V and 8 bases from J; junction bases left unmatched: 9. This CDR3 has 13 amino acids. From germline, CDR1 is SGDLS and CDR2 YYNGEE. As DNA, the CDR3 is TGTGCCAGCAGTGGAACAGGGGTGCGGGGCTACACCTTC. It codes for CASSGTGVRGYTF.

Concerning this clone itself: The same CDR3 arises from other DNA sequences in this sample as well. The chain employs TRBV11-2 and TRBJ2-7, with 10 bases that match TRBD2. CDR1 is SGHAT, CDR2 FQNNGV, per germline. The CDR3 has 15 residues. With 1 base clipped from V and 3 bases from J, the junction kept 3 bases outside the gene matches. The CDR3 sequence is CASSLVVAGGYEQYF. Written as DNA, the CDR3 is TGTGCCAGCAGCTTAGTAGTAGCGGGAGGCTACGAGCAGTACTTC.

The chain couples TRBV9 to TRBJ1-2, with 9 bases matching TRBD1. Trimming removed 3 bases from V and 8 bases from J; junction bases left unmatched: 11. Germline V gene sequence: CDR1 SGDLS, CDR2 YYNGEE. The CDR3 is 15 residues long. CDR3 residues: CASSDRDREERGYTF. The CDR3 coding sequence is TGTGCCAGCAGCGACCGGGACAGGGAAGAACGGGGCTACACCTTC.

This chain joins TRBV7-9 and TRBJ2-7; no reliable D call. Trimming left V 5 bases short and J 0 bases short, with 8 bases between. Germline V lookup: CDR1 SEHNR, CDR2 FQNEAQ (reference sequence). This CDR3 has 13 amino acids. This CDR3 is CASSDRISYEQYF. In DNA form, the CDR3 reads TGTGCCAGCAGCGACCGGATCTCCTACGAGCAGTACTTC.